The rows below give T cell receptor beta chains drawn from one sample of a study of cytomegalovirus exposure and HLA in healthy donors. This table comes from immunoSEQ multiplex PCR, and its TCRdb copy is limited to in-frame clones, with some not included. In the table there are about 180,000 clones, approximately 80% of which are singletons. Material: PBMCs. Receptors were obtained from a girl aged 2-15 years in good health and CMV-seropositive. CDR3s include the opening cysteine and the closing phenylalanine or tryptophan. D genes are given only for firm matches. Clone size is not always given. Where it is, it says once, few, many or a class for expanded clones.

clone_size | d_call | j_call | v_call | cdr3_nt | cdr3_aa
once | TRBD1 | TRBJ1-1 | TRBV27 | TGTGCCAGCAGTTTATGGGACAGGAGGAACACTGAAGCTTTCTTT | CASSLWDRRNTEAFF
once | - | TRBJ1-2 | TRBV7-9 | TGTGCCAGCAGTTCACAGCCAGGGGGCTACACCTTC | CASSSQPGGYTF
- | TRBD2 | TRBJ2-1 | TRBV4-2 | TGTGCCAGCAGCCAAGAGACTAGCGGGAGTGAGAATGAGCAGTTCTTC | CASSQETSGSENEQFF
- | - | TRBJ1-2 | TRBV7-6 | TGTGCCAGCAGCTTATTTTTAAGGTCCTTTGCGGGGTTCCATGGCTACACCTTC | CASSLFLRSFAGFHGYTF
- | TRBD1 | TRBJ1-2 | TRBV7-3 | TGTGCCAGCAGCTTAACGGGGGACAGGGGGCATGGCTACACCTTC | CASSLTGDRGHGYTF
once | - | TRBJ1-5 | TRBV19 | TGTGCCAGTAGCTGGGACACCGAAGAGCCCCAGCATTTT | CASSWDTEEPQHF
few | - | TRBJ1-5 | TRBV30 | TGTGCCGTCGAGGGGGGCAATCAGCCCCAGCATTTT | CAVEGGNQPQHF
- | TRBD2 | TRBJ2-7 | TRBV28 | TGTGCCAGCAGTTCTACTAGCGGGAGTTTTTTCGAGCAGTACTTC | CASSSTSGSFFEQYF
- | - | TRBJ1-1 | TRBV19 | TGTGCCAGTATTGACAGGTTGACTACTGAAGCTTTCTTT | CASIDRLTTEAFF
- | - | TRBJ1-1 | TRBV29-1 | TGCAGCGTTCTTTATGGGGGCATGAACACTGAAGCTTTCTTT | CSVLYGGMNTEAFF
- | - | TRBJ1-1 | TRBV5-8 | TGTGCCAGCAGCTCCTGGTACAGCGGAGCTTTCTTT | CASSSWYSGAFF
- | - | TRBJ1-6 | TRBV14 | TGTGCCAGCAGCCTCGGAGGGCCTTTTGGGAGCTCCTATAATTCACCCCTCCACTTT | CASSLGGPFGSSYNSPLHF
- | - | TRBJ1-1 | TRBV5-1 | TGCGCCAGCAGCTGGGACATTCCGGGCACTGAAGCTTTCTTT | CASSWDIPGTEAFF
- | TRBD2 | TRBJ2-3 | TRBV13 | TGTGCCAGCAGCTTAGGGCCAGCGGGGGGGGTCACAGATACGCAGTATTTT | CASSLGPAGGVTDTQYF
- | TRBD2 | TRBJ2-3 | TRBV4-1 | TGCGCCAGCAGCCAAGATCGCCGGACTAGCGGGGGCGCCGCCACGACCGCAGATACGCAGTATTTT | CASSQDRRTSGGAATTADTQYF
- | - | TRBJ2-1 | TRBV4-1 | TGCGCCAGCAGCCGCCACGGAGTCCAATCGAACAATGAGCAGTTCTTC | CASSRHGVQSNNEQFF
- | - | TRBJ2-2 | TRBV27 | TGTGCCAGCATGGCCGCCCTAGGCTTCGGGGAGCTGTTTTTT | CASMAALGFGELFF
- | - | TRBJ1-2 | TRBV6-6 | TGTGCCAGCAGAACCGGGACTATCTATGGCTACCCCTTC | CASRTGTIYGYPF
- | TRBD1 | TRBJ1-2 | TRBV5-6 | TGTGCCAGCAGCGAGATTCAGGGGGTTTATTATGGCTACACCTTC | CASSEIQGVYYGYTF
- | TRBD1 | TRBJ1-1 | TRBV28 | TGTGCCAGCAGTTTATTCGGACAGGGGATCATGAACACTGAAGCTTTCTTT | CASSLFGQGIMNTEAFF
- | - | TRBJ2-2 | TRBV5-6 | TGTGCCAGCAGCGGAGATTACGGACTAAGCACCGGGGAGCTGTTTTTT | CASSGDYGLSTGELFF
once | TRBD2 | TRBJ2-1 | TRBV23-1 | TGCGCCAGCAGTCAACCAGCGGGGGTGCAGAATGAGCAGTTCTTC | CASSQPAGVQNEQFF
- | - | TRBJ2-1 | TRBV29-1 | TGCAGCGTTGAGGGGCTCTTCGGGAATGAGCAGTTCTTC | CSVEGLFGNEQFF
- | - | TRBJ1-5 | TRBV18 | TGTGCCAGCTCACCAGGAGAGGGTCAGCCCCAGCATTTT | CASSPGEGQPQHF
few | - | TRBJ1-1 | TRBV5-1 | TGCGCCAGCAGGGAGGGCAGGACGAACACTGAAGCTTTCTTT | CASREGRTNTEAFF
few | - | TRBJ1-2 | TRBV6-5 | TGTGCCACCACGGGAGGAGGTGGCTACACCTTC | CATTGGGGYTF
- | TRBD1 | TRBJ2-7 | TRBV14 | TGTGCCAGCAGCCGGAACGACTGGACAGGGGCCGGCGAGCAGTACTTC | CASSRNDWTGAGEQYF
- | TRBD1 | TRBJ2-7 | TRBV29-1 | TGCAGCGTTGAAGCCAGGACAGGGGCAAACTACGAGCAGTACTTC | CSVEARTGANYEQYF
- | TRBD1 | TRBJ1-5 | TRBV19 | TGTGCCAGTAGTAAAGGACAGGGGGACAATCAGCCCCAGCATTTT | CASSKGQGDNQPQHF
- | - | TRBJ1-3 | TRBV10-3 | TGTGCCATCAGTGAGTCGGGAGCGGCAGGAAACACCATATATTTT | CAISESGAAGNTIYF
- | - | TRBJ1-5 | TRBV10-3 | TGTGCCATCAGTGAGCAGGCAGGGCCAAGCAATCAGCCCCAGCATTTT | CAISEQAGPSNQPQHF
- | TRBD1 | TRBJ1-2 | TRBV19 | TGTGCCAGTAGTCTAAGCCCCGGACAGGTCTACTATGGCTACACCTTC | CASSLSPGQVYYGYTF
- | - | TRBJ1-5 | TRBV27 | TGTGCCAGCAGTAGGCAAGGGGCTGAACAGCCCCAGCATTTT | CASSRQGAEQPQHF
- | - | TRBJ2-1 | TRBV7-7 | TGTGCTAGCAGCTCGGTGCCAGGGGTGAGTGAGCAGTTCTTC | CASSSVPGVSEQFF
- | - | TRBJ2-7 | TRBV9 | TGTGCCAGCAGCTCCCCCCCCTACTACGAGCAGTACTTC | CASSSPPYYEQYF
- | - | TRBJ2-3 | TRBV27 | TGTGCCAGCAGTTTGGCGGGAACGAATACGCAGTATTTT | CASSLAGTNTQYF
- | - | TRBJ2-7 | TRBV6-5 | TGTGCCAGCAGTTACGGACACAGGGTTGGCGAGCAGTACTTC | CASSYGHRVGEQYF
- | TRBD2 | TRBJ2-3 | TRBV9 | TGTGCCAGCAGCGTAGGCGGGACTAGGGGCACAGATACGCAGTATTTT | CASSVGGTRGTDTQYF
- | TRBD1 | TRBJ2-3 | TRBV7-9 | TGTGCCAGCAGCTTAGATCCCTACCGGGACAGGGGGCGGACAGATACGCAGTATTTT | CASSLDPYRDRGRTDTQYF
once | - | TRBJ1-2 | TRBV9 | TGTGCCAGCAGCACGAACAGGGCTGGCTACACCTTC | CASSTNRAGYTF
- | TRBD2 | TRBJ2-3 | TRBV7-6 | TGTGCCAGCAGCTTAGCGGGAGGGACAGATACGCAGTATTTT | CASSLAGGTDTQYF
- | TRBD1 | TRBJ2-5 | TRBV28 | TGTGCCAGCAGAGGGGACAGGGGCGGCGAGACCCAGTACTTC | CASRGDRGGETQYF
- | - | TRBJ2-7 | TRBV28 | TGTGCCAGCAGTTTCCTAGGACAGACTGATAACTACGAGCAGTACTTC | CASSFLGQTDNYEQYF
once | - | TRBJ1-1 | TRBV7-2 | TGTGCCACCTCTTTATCCCTGAACACTGAAGCTTTCTTT | CATSLSLNTEAFF
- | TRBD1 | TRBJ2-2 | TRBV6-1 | TGTGCCAGCAGTGAAGAGGGGGCCCTACCTACCGGGGAGCTGTTTTTT | CASSEEGALPTGELFF
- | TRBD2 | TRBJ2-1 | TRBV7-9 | TGTGCCAGCAGCTTAGCGGGACTAGCGGGAGTCAATGAGCAGTTCTTC | CASSLAGLAGVNEQFF
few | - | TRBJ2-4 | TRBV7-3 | TGTGCCAGCAGCCCAGGCCCGGAAAACATTCAGTACTTC | CASSPGPENIQYF